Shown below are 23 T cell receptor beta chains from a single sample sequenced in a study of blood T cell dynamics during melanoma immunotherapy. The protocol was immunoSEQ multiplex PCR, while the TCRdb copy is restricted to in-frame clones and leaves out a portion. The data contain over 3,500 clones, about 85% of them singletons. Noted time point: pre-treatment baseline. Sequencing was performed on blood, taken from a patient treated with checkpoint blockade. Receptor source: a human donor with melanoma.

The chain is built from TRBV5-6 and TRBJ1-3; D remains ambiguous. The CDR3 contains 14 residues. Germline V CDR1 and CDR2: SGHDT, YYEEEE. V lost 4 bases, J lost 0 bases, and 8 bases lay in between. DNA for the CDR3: TGTGCCAGCAGCCCGGATGACTCTGGAAACACCATATATTTT. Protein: CASSPDDSGNTIYF.

CDR3 sequence (DNA): TGTGCCAGTAGTATATCAGTAGCCAAAAACATTCAGTACTTC. Protein sequence: CASSISVAKNIQYF. V gene TRBV19 combines with J gene TRBJ2-4; D is ambiguous. Between the trimmed V and J ends, which lost 2 bases and 0 bases, there was a span of 5 bases. This CDR3 has 14 residues. CDR1 and CDR2 (germline): LNHDA, SQIVND (reference sequence). The variable domain in full, with the rest retrieved from reference TRBV19 and TRBJ2-4, is DGGITQSPKYLFRKEGQNVTLSCEQNLNHDAMYWYRQDPGQGLRLIYYSQIVNDFQKGDIAEGYSVSREKKESFPLTVTSAQKNPTAFYLCASSISVAKNIQYFGAGTRLSVL.

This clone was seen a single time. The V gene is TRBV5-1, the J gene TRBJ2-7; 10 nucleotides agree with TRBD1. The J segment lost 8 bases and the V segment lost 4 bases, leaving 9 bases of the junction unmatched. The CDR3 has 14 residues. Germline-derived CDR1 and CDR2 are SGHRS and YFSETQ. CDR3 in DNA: TGCGCCAGCAGCGAGGGACAGGGGTTCAGTCAGCAGTACTTC. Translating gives CASSEGQGFSQQYF.

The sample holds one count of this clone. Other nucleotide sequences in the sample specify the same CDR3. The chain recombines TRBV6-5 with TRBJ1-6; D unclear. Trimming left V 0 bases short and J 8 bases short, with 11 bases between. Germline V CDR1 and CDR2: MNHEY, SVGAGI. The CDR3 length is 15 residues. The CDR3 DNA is TGTGCCAGCAGTTACTCAAGGACCGGGGATTCACCCCTCCACTTT. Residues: CASSYSRTGDSPLHF.

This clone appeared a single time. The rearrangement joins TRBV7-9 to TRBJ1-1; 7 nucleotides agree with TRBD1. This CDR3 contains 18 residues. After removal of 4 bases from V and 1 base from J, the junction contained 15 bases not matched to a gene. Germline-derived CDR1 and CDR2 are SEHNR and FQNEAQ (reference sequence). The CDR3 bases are TGTGCCAGCAGCTCACGGGCCGGGACAGAGGGGGCGAACACTGAAGCTTTCTTT. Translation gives CASSSRAGTEGANTEAFF.

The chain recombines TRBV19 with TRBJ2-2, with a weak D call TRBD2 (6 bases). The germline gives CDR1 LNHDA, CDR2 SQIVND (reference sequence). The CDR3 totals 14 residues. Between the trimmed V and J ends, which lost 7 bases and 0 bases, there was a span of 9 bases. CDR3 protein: CASTGLTNTGELFF. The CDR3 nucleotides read TGTGCCAGTACGGGACTGACGAACACCGGGGAGCTGTTTTTT.

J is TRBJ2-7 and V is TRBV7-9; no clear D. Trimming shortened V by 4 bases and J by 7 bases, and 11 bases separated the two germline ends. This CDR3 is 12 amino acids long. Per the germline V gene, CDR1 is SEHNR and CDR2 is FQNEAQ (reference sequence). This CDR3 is CASSSRPFEQYF. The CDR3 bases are TGTGCCAGCAGCTCCCGCCCATTTGAGCAGTACTTC.

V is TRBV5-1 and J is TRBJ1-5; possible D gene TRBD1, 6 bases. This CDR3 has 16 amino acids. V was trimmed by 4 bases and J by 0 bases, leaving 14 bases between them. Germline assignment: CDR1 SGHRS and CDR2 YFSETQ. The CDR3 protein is CASSPGGTSSNQPQHF. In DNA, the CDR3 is TGCGCCAGCAGCCCGGGGGGGACAAGTAGCAATCAGCCCCAGCATTTT.

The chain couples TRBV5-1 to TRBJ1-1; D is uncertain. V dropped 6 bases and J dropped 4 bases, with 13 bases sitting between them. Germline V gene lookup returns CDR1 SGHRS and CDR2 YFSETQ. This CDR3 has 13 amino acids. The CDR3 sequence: CASNPLGGTEAFF. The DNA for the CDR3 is TGCGCCAGCAACCCCCTGGGAGGCACTGAAGCTTTCTTT.

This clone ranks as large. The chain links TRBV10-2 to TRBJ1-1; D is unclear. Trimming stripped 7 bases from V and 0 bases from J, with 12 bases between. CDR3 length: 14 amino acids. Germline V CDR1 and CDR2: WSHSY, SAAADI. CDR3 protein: CASTLDGMNTEAFF. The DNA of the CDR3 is TGCGCCAGCACCTTAGACGGAATGAACACTGAAGCTTTCTTT.

CDR3 amino acids: CASSYPRAEQFF. Here the CDR3 DNA reads TGTGCCAGCAGTTACCCCCGGGCGGAGCAGTTCTTC. The V and J genes are TRBV6-5 and TRBJ2-1; D is unclear. Trimming shortened V by 2 bases and J by 10 bases, and 9 bases separated the two germline ends. The CDR3 loop spans 12 amino acids. CDR1 is MNHEY and CDR2 is SVGAGI in the germline V gene.

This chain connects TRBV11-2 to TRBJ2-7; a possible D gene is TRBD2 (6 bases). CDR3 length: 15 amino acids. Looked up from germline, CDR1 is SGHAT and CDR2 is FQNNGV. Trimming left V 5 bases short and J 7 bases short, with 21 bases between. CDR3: CASSPKVIRGYEQYF. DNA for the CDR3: TGTGCCAGCAGCCCAAAAGTAATACGGGGGTATGAGCAGTACTTC.

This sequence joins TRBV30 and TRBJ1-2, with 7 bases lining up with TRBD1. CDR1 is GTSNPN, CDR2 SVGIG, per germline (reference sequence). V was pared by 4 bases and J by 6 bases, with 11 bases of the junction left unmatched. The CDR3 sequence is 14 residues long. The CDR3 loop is CAWTGGATLHGYTF. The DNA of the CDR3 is TGTGCCTGGACAGGGGGGGCCACTTTGCATGGCTACACCTTC.

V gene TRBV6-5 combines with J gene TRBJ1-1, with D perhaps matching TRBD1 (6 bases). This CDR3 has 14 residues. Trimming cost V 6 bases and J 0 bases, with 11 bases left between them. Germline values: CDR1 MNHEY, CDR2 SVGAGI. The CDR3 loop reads CASSKGGMNTEAFF. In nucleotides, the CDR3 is TGTGCCAGCAGCAAGGGGGGTATGAACACTGAAGCTTTCTTT.

In nucleotides, the CDR3 is TGTGCCAGCAGTGCTCTATCCGGCACAGTCGAAAAACTGTTTTTT. Its protein product is CASSALSGTVEKLFF. The chain has TRBV2 and TRBJ1-4, with unresolved D. V was pared by 4 bases and J by 8 bases, with 17 bases between. The germline CDR1 and CDR2 sequences are SNHLY and FYNNEI. The CDR3 has 15 residues.

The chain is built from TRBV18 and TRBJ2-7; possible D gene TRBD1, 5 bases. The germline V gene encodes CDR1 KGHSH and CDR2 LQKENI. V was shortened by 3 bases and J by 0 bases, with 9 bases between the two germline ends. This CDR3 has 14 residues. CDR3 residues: CASSPGHDSYEQYF. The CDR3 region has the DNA TGTGCCAGCTCACCTGGACATGACTCCTACGAGCAGTACTTC.

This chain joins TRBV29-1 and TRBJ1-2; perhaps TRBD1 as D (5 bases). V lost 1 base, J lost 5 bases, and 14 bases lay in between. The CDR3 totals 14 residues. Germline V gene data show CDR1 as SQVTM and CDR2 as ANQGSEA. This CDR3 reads CSVEVTASKYGYTF. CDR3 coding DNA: TGCAGCGTTGAAGTGACAGCAAGTAAATATGGCTACACCTTC.

CDR3 sequence (DNA): TGTGCCAGTAGTACGAGGAGGGGACTAGCGCCCCAAGAGACCCAGTACTTC. As protein: CASSTRRGLAPQETQYF. The chain couples TRBV19 to TRBJ2-5; 10 bases are shared with TRBD2. The CDR3 sequence is 17 residues long. The trim removed 4 bases at V and 1 base at J, leaving 9 bases unmatched. CDR1 is LNHDA, CDR2 SQIVND, per germline (reference sequence).

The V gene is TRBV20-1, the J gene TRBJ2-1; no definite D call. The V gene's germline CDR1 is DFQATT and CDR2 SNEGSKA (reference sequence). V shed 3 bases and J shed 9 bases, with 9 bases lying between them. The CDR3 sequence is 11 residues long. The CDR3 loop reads CSASIVGEQFF. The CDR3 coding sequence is TGCAGTGCTAGTATTGTCGGTGAGCAGTTCTTC.

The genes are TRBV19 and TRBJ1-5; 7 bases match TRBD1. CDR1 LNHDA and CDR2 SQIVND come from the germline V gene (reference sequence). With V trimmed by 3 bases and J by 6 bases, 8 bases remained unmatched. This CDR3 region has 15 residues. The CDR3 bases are TGTGCCAGTAGTATGCGCAGGGGGACGAGTCAGCCCCAGCATTTT. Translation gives CASSMRRGTSQPQHF.

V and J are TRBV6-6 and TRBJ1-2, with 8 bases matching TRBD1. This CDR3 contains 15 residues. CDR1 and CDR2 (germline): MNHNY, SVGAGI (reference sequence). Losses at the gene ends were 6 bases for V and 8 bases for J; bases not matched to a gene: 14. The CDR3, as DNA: TGTGCCAGCAGCACGGGGGGCAGGGGGCGCGAAGGCTACACCTTC. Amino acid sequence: CASSTGGRGREGYTF.

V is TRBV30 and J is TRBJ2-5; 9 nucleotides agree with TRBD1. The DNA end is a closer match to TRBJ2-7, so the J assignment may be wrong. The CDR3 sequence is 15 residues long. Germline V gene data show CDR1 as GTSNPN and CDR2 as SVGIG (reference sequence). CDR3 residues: CAWTRQGVISYEQYF. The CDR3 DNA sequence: TGTGCCTGGACTCGACAGGGGGTCATCTCCTACGAGCAGTACTTC.

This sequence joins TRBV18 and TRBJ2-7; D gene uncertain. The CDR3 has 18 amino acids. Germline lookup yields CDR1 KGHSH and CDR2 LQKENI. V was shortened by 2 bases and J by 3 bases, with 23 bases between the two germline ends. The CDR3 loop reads CASSPRPLAGGSIYEQYF. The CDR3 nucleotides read TGTGCCAGCTCACCAAGACCCTTGGCAGGTGGCTCTATCTACGAGCAGTACTTC.